These 32 T cell receptor beta chains were all obtained from the same sample, sequenced in a study of blood T cell repertoires in COVID-19. This table comes from immunoSEQ multiplex PCR, and its TCRdb copy is limited to in-frame clones, with some not included. The sample shows roughly 58,000 clones, 80% to 90% of them seen only once. Sequencing used peripheral blood. The receptors stem from a man aged 60 to 69 with COVID-19, enrolled during active disease.

V gene TRBV7-8 combines with J gene TRBJ2-3; 8 bases fit TRBD1. CDR3 length: 17 amino acids. From germline, CDR1 is SGHVS and CDR2 FQNEAQ. With 5 bases clipped from V and 2 bases from J, the junction kept 12 bases outside the gene matches. The CDR3 protein is CASSPRTGLKITDTQYF. DNA for the CDR3: TGTGCCAGCAGCCCTCGGACAGGGCTAAAGATCACAGATACGCAGTATTTT.

V usage is TRBV5-1 and J usage is TRBJ2-1; D possibly corresponds to TRBD2 (5 bases). The CDR3 is 12 residues long. Germline CDR1 and CDR2: SGHRS and YFSETQ. Trimming pared 3 bases from V and 5 bases from J, leaving 6 bases between. CDR3 region: CASSSRDNEQFF. In DNA, the CDR3 is TGCGCCAGCAGCTCGAGGGACAATGAGCAGTTCTTC.

The chain joins TRBV3-1 (or the pseudogene TRBV3-2) to TRBJ2-5; no definite D call. Per the germline V gene, CDR1 is LGHDT and CDR2 is YNNKEL (reference sequence). This CDR3 contains 13 residues. V was pared by 1 base and J by 5 bases, with 8 bases between. CDR3 loop: CASSQVPYETQYF. Here the CDR3 DNA reads TGTGCCAGCAGCCAAGTCCCCTACGAGACCCAGTACTTC.

The chain combines TRBV6-6 with TRBJ2-4; D is undetermined. V was trimmed by 0 bases and J by 13 bases, leaving 4 bases between them. The germline V gene has CDR1 MNHNY and CDR2 SVGAGI (reference sequence). The CDR3 is 10 amino acids. CDR3 residues: CASSYSRQYF. CDR3 nucleotide sequence: TGTGCCAGCAGTTACTCTCGGCAGTACTTC.

The chain uses TRBV21-1 and TRBJ1-5; the table's D call, TRBD1, has no DNA check behind it. TRBV21-1 is described as a pseudogene. The CDR3 contains 17 residues. Here the CDR3 reads CASSKARQGESNQPQHF. The CDR3 DNA reads TGTGCCAGCAGCAAAGCCCGGCAGGGTGAGAGCAATCAGCCCCAGCATTTT.

The gene calls are TRBV5-1 and TRBJ2-3; the D gene is possibly TRBD2 (6 bases). Deletions cut 4 bases from V and 8 bases from J, with 17 bases between. Germline CDR1 is SGHRS and CDR2 is YFSETQ. The CDR3 consists of 14 residues. CDR3 residues: CASSGTTGLGTQYF. The CDR3 bases are TGCGCCAGCAGCGGGACCACGGGACTGGGTACGCAGTATTTT.

A single count supports this clone. The chain joins TRBV2 to TRBJ1-2, with a weak D call TRBD1 (5 bases). This CDR3 spans 15 amino acids. CDR1 is SNHLY, CDR2 FYNNEI, per germline. The V gene lost 6 bases and the J gene lost 0 bases, with 14 bases spanning the gap. CDR3: CASRGGLQANYGYTF. Here the CDR3 DNA reads TGTGCCAGCAGGGGGGGACTCCAGGCTAACTATGGCTACACCTTC.

A few counts support this clone. CDR3 protein: CASRLREASSYEQYF. The CDR3 nucleotides read TGCGCCAGCAGGCTTAGGGAGGCGAGCTCCTACGAGCAGTACTTC. This sequence joins TRBV5-1 and TRBJ2-7; perhaps TRBD2 as D (6 bases). Germline V gene lookup returns CDR1 SGHRS and CDR2 YFSETQ. V lost 5 bases, J lost 0 bases, and 15 bases lay in between. CDR3 length equals 15 residues.

To note about this clone: Other DNA variants within this sample encode the same CDR3. The genes are TRBV13 and TRBJ2-5; 11 nucleotides align to TRBD2. Germline V CDR1 and CDR2: PRHDT, FYEKMQ (reference sequence). The junction had 1 base not matched to a gene; V was cut back by 0 bases and J by 4 bases. This CDR3 is built from 15 residues. The CDR3 loop is CASSLGLAGGETQYF. The CDR3 DNA sequence: TGTGCCAGCAGCTTAGGCCTAGCGGGGGGAGAGACCCAGTACTTC.

V is TRBV4-3 and J is TRBJ2-2; 9 bases agree with TRBD2. Trimming removed 3 bases from V and 1 base from J; junction bases left unmatched: 3. This CDR3 comprises 16 residues. The V gene's germline CDR1 is LGHNA and CDR2 YSLEER. This CDR3 is CASSQVTSGNTGELFF. In DNA, the CDR3 is TGCGCCAGCAGCCAGGTGACTAGCGGGAACACCGGGGAGCTGTTTTTT.

The chain uses TRBV19 and TRBJ2-4; TRBD2 agrees at 9 bases. After removal of 5 bases from V and 0 bases from J, the junction contained 11 bases not matched to a gene. Germline lookup yields CDR1 LNHDA and CDR2 SQIVND (reference sequence). The CDR3 has 18 amino acids. CDR3 protein: CASSVSREGAIAKNIQYF. The CDR3 DNA sequence: TGTGCCAGTAGTGTCTCGCGGGAGGGGGCTATAGCCAAAAACATTCAGTACTTC.

The chain couples TRBV7-2 to TRBJ1-2; no reliable D call. The CDR3 has 13 residues. Germline CDR1 is SGHTA and CDR2 is FQGNSA. Trimming cost V 2 bases and J 5 bases, with 9 bases left between them. The CDR3 region is CASSLLQIYGYTF. CDR3 coding DNA: TGTGCCAGCAGCTTACTACAGATTTATGGCTACACCTTC.

The chain is built from TRBV9 and TRBJ1-6; 9 bases match TRBD1. Unmatched junction bases numbered 8, after V lost 4 bases and J lost 12 bases. CDR1 SGDLS and CDR2 YYNGEE come from the germline V gene. The CDR3 runs 14 residues. The CDR3 coding sequence is TGTGCCAGCAGCTCCGGGACAGGGAAGGGACCCCTCCACTTT. Residues: CASSSGTGKGPLHF.

This chain connects TRBV5-1 to TRBJ2-7; 7 bases are a match to TRBD2. This CDR3 region has 15 residues. Germline V gives CDR1 SGHRS, CDR2 YFSETQ. The V and J ends lost 4 bases and 1 base, in that order; junction bases with no gene match: 8. The chain's CDR3 is CASSQTLARSYEQYF. Here the CDR3 DNA reads TGCGCCAGCAGCCAAACACTAGCGAGATCCTACGAGCAGTACTTC.

This clone has more than one count but fewer than ten. The rearrangement uses TRBV7-9 and TRBJ2-2, with D perhaps matching TRBD2 (6 bases). V was shortened by 4 bases and J by 4 bases, with 19 bases between the two germline ends. Germline V gene lookup returns CDR1 SEHNR and CDR2 FQNEAQ (reference sequence). CDR3 length: 17 residues. CDR3 bases: TGTGCCAGCAGCTCAATATCTGGGACTCGGGTCACCGGGGAGCTGTTTTTT. The encoded protein is CASSSISGTRVTGELFF.

The V gene is TRBV19, the J gene TRBJ1-1; no definite D call. This CDR3 is built from 15 residues. Germline lookup yields CDR1 LNHDA and CDR2 SQIVND (reference sequence). V lost 1 base and J lost 1, with 10 bases in between. CDR3 DNA sequence: TGTGCCAGTAGTATAGTCTCAGTAAGGAACACTGAAGCTTTCTTT. It yields the protein CASSIVSVRNTEAFF. The variable domain in full, completed from reference TRBV19 and TRBJ1-1, reads DGGITQSPKYLFRKEGQNVTLSCEQNLNHDAMYWYRQDPGQGLRLIYYSQIVNDFQKGDIAEGYSVSREKKESFPLTVTSAQKNPTAFYLCASSIVSVRNTEAFFGQGTRLTVV.

The V and J genes are TRBV7-2 and TRBJ1-2; no clear D gene. V was trimmed by 1 base and J by 2 bases, leaving 8 bases between them. CDR3 length equals 14 residues. Per the germline V gene, CDR1 is SGHTA and CDR2 is FQGNSA. The CDR3 protein is CASSLGAGNYGYTF. CDR3 sequence (DNA): TGTGCCAGCAGCTTAGGGGCGGGGAACTATGGCTACACCTTC.

The chain uses TRBV5-1 and TRBJ1-4; the D gene is possibly TRBD1 (5 bases). Trimming pared 2 bases from V and 6 bases from J, leaving 20 bases between. This CDR3 has 17 residues. CDR1 is SGHRS, CDR2 YFSETQ, per germline. This chain's CDR3 is CASSFRPTGRGDEKLFF. In nucleotides, the CDR3 is TGCGCCAGCAGCTTTAGACCCACAGGAAGGGGCGATGAAAAACTGTTTTTT. Combining the CDR3 with reference TRBV5-1 and TRBJ1-4 gives the whole variable domain KAGVTQTPRYLIKTRGQQVTLSCSPISGHRSVSWYQQTPGQGLQFLFEYFSETQRNKGNFPGRFSGRQFSNSRSEMNVSTLELGDSALYLCASSFRPTGRGDEKLFFGSGTQLSVL.

V is TRBV3-1 (or the pseudogene TRBV3-2) and J is TRBJ1-2; a weak D match, TRBD1 (6 bases). CDR1 is LGHDT, CDR2 YNNKEL, per germline (reference sequence). The V end was cut by 5 bases, the J end by 4 bases, with 14 bases between. The CDR3 runs 14 residues. DNA for the CDR3: TGTGCCAGCAGCTTCAGGGGTATTGGCTATGGCTACACCTTC. It codes for CASSFRGIGYGYTF.

The rearrangement links TRBV2 to TRBJ2-4; 7 positions agree with TRBD1. The CDR3 length is 15 residues. Germline-derived CDR1 and CDR2 are SNHLY and FYNNEI. V trimming: 8 bases; J trimming: 3 bases; junction bases outside the gene matches: 10. CDR3 in amino acids: CASAFLGDSKNIQYF. The CDR3 DNA follows: TGTGCCAGCGCCTTTCTTGGGGACAGCAAAAACATTCAGTACTTC. Combining the CDR3 with reference TRBV2 and TRBJ2-4 gives the whole variable domain EPEVTQTPSHQVTQMGQEVILRCVPISNHLYFYWYRQILGQKVEFLVSFYNNEISEKSEIFDDQFSVERPDGSNFTLKIRSTKLEDSAMYFCASAFLGDSKNIQYFGAGTRLSVL.

This chain connects TRBV6-1 to TRBJ1-2; the D gene is possibly TRBD1 (5 bases). The CDR3 loop spans 14 amino acids. V dropped 1 base and J dropped 4 bases, with 10 bases sitting between them. Germline assignment: CDR1 MNHNS and CDR2 SASEGT. The CDR3 bases are TGTGCCAGCAGTGAAGACAGGCGCACCTATGGCTACACCTTC. The encoded protein is CASSEDRRTYGYTF.

The genes are TRBV11-2 and TRBJ2-7; D remains unclear. V lost 2 bases and J 1 base, leaving 9 bases between the germline ends. The CDR3 covers 14 residues. CDR1 and CDR2 from the germline V gene are SGHAT and FQNNGV. CDR3 protein: CASSLYALSYEQYF. CDR3 bases: TGTGCCAGCAGCTTATATGCGCTTTCCTACGAGCAGTACTTC.

In this sample, this clone turned up a few times. The chain carries TRBV6-5 and TRBJ1-2, with unresolved D. V was clipped by 4 bases and J by 5 bases, with 14 bases between them. Germline V gene sequence: CDR1 MNHEY, CDR2 SVGAGI. The CDR3 spans 14 residues. The CDR3 region is CASSSQVDRYGYTF. For the CDR3, the DNA is TGTGCCAGCAGTTCCCAGGTGGATCGATATGGCTACACCTTC.

V gene TRBV6-5 combines with J gene TRBJ1-1; 9 bases agree with TRBD1. CDR3 size: 14 residues. Germline V gives CDR1 MNHEY, CDR2 SVGAGI. Trimming removed 6 bases from V and 7 bases from J; junction bases left unmatched: 9. The CDR3 loop is CASSDTGGGSEAFF. The CDR3 DNA reads as TGTGCCAGCAGCGATACAGGGGGCGGGAGTGAAGCTTTCTTT.

This clone was detected once. The CDR3 DNA reads TGTGCCAGCAGTTTAACTAGCGGGAAGTACAATGAGCAGTTCTTC. It codes for CASSLTSGKYNEQFF. J is TRBJ2-1 and V is TRBV6-5, with TRBD2 matching 10 bases. CDR1 is MNHEY and CDR2 is SVGAGI in the germline V gene. The CDR3 extends over 15 amino acids. Trimming at V came to 4 bases and at J to 4 bases, leaving 4 bases not matched to a gene.

The chain recombines TRBV7-2 with TRBJ1-2, with a tentative D call TRBD1 (6 bases). Germline values: CDR1 SGHTA, CDR2 FQGNSA. V shed 2 bases and J shed 8 bases, with 15 bases lying between them. This CDR3 region has 14 residues. CDR3 loop: CASSLNRAVLGYTF. CDR3 DNA sequence: TGTGCCAGCAGCTTAAACAGGGCGGTTCTAGGCTACACCTTC.

The chain has TRBV3-1 (or the pseudogene TRBV3-2) and TRBJ2-2; D is uncertain. CDR3 length: 14 amino acids. Trimming stripped 3 bases from V and 7 bases from J, with 12 bases between. Germline V gene lookup returns CDR1 LGHDT and CDR2 YNNKEL (reference sequence). The chain's CDR3 is CASSHPQVGGELFF. In nucleotides, the CDR3 is TGTGCCAGCAGCCACCCTCAGGTGGGCGGGGAGCTGTTTTTT.

V usage is TRBV19 and J usage is TRBJ1-2; TRBD1 aligns across 8 bases. Trimming at V came to 6 bases and at J to 5 bases, leaving 8 bases not matched to a gene. The germline V gene has CDR1 LNHDA and CDR2 SQIVND (reference sequence). This CDR3 has 14 amino acids. The CDR3 spells CASSPGQAIYGYTF. The CDR3 DNA reads as TGTGCCAGTAGCCCGGGACAGGCTATTTATGGCTACACCTTC. Complete variable domain (other parts from reference TRBV19 and TRBJ1-2): DGGITQSPKYLFRKEGQNVTLSCEQNLNHDAMYWYRQDPGQGLRLIYYSQIVNDFQKGDIAEGYSVSREKKESFPLTVTSAQKNPTAFYLCASSPGQAIYGYTFGSGTRLTVV.

This chain uses TRBV19 with TRBJ2-2; 9 bases line up with TRBD2. Trimming took 2 bases from V and 0 from J; bases not matched to a gene: 22. Germline CDR1 and CDR2: LNHDA and SQIVND (reference sequence). CDR3 length equals 23 residues. The CDR3 DNA is TGTGCCAGTAGTATAAAGGTTGGGAGCGGGAGGCCTCTTCCATCCCCGAACACCGGGGAGCTGTTTTTT. Translating it yields CASSIKVGSGRPLPSPNTGELFF.

The chain links TRBV2 to TRBJ1-4; unclear D gene. Germline CDR1 is SNHLY and CDR2 is FYNNEI. The CDR3 has 13 amino acids. Deletions cut 8 bases from V and 4 bases from J, with 11 bases between. The CDR3 region is CASRGPNNEKLFF. CDR3 DNA: TGTGCCAGCCGTGGGCCAAATAATGAAAAACTGTTTTTT.

The CDR3 is CASSYGGSDNEQFF. CDR3 in DNA: TGTGCCAGCAGCTATGGCGGGAGCGACAATGAGCAGTTCTTC. The chain couples TRBV7-9 to TRBJ2-1; 7 bases are shared with TRBD2. CDR1 and CDR2 (germline): SEHNR, FQNEAQ (reference sequence). V lost 4 bases to trimming and J lost 5 bases; unmatched junction nucleotides: 5. The CDR3 runs 14 residues.

The rearrangement joins TRBV7-3 to TRBJ2-3; the D gene is possibly TRBD2 (5 bases). CDR1 SGHTA and CDR2 FQGTGA come from the germline V gene. This CDR3 contains 14 residues. V lost 1 base and J lost 2, with 7 bases in between. As DNA, the CDR3 is TGTGCCAGCAGCTTAAGCGGGCACACAGATACGCAGTATTTT. The encoded protein is CASSLSGHTDTQYF. The whole variable domain, remainder taken from reference TRBV7-3 and TRBJ2-3, is GAGVSQTPSNKVTEKGKYVELRCDPISGHTALYWYRQSLGQGPEFLIYFQGTGAADDSGLPNDRFFAVRPEGSVSTLKIQRTERGDSAVYLCASSLSGHTDTQYFGPGTRLTVL.